A selection of T cell receptor beta chains follows, all from one sample in a study of blood T cell repertoires in COVID-19. The assay was immunoSEQ multiplex PCR, and TCRdb's table has in-frame clones only and misses some. The data hold roughly 80,000 clones, with approximately 88% observed a single time. Sequenced: peripheral blood. These receptors were collected from a woman older than 75 with active or convalescent COVID-19. Both conserved end residues are part of each CDR3. Fields, in order: D gene, J gene, V gene, clone size, CDR3 protein, CDR3 DNA. D genes are given only for firm matches. The size of a clone is reported for some rows only, either as once, few or many, or as a class for expanded clones.

D gene: TRBD1
J gene: TRBJ1-5
V gene: TRBV28
clone size: NA
CDR3 protein: CASSPGTGGLPQHF
CDR3 DNA: TGTGCCAGCAGCCCTGGGACAGGGGGTCTGCCCCAGCATTTT

D gene: NA
J gene: TRBJ1-2
V gene: TRBV5-5
clone size: NA
CDR3 protein: CASSVGGGDYGYTF
CDR3 DNA: TGTGCCAGCAGCGTAGGCGGGGGCGACTATGGCTACACCTTC

D gene: TRBD2
J gene: TRBJ2-1
V gene: TRBV7-2
clone size: many
CDR3 protein: CASSSRQRGVEQFF
CDR3 DNA: TGTGCCAGCAGCTCGAGACAGCGGGGGGTGGAGCAGTTCTTC

D gene: NA
J gene: TRBJ1-3
V gene: TRBV18
clone size: few
CDR3 protein: CASSPSDRGNTIYF
CDR3 DNA: TGTGCCAGCTCACCGTCGGACAGAGGAAACACCATATATTTT

D gene: NA
J gene: TRBJ1-6
V gene: TRBV27
clone size: once
CDR3 protein: CASSLSGSNSPLHF
CDR3 DNA: TGTGCCAGCAGTTTATCAGGGAGTAATTCACCCCTCCACTTT

D gene: TRBD1
J gene: TRBJ1-5
V gene: TRBV18
clone size: once
CDR3 protein: CASSLMGQGAAQPQHF
CDR3 DNA: TGTGCCAGCTCGCTCATGGGACAGGGGGCCGCTCAGCCCCAGCATTTT

D gene: NA
J gene: TRBJ2-1
V gene: TRBV5-1
clone size: few
CDR3 protein: CASAPPDSYNEQFF
CDR3 DNA: TGCGCCAGTGCCCCCCCAGACTCCTACAATGAGCAGTTCTTC

D gene: NA
J gene: TRBJ2-2
V gene: TRBV19
clone size: NA
CDR3 protein: CASTLAGELFF
CDR3 DNA: TGTGCCAGTACCCTCGCCGGGGAGCTGTTTTTT

D gene: NA
J gene: TRBJ2-5
V gene: TRBV3-1/TRBV3-2
clone size: once
CDR3 protein: CASSLGLGETQYF
CDR3 DNA: TGTGCCAGCAGCTTGGGGCTGGGGGAGACCCAGTACTTC

D gene: TRBD1
J gene: TRBJ1-2
V gene: TRBV3-1/TRBV3-2
clone size: NA
CDR3 protein: CASSQGGTGGSNGYTF
CDR3 DNA: TGTGCCAGCAGCCAAGGCGGGACAGGGGGTTCCAATGGCTACACCTTC

D gene: NA
J gene: TRBJ1-1
V gene: TRBV6-2/TRBV6-3
clone size: NA
CDR3 protein: CASSREGAKNTEAFF
CDR3 DNA: TGTGCCAGCAGCCGCGAAGGGGCAAAGAACACTGAAGCTTTCTTT

D gene: NA
J gene: TRBJ1-6
V gene: TRBV7-2
clone size: NA
CDR3 protein: CASSLGGLQKPLHF
CDR3 DNA: TGTGCCAGCAGCTTAGGCGGGCTCCAGAAACCCCTCCACTTT

D gene: TRBD1
J gene: TRBJ1-2
V gene: TRBV28
clone size: NA
CDR3 protein: CASSTPTGNYGYTF
CDR3 DNA: TGTGCCAGCAGTACCCCGACAGGGAACTATGGCTACACCTTC

D gene: NA
J gene: TRBJ1-1
V gene: TRBV28
clone size: NA
CDR3 protein: CASRTSVTTEAFF
CDR3 DNA: TGTGCCTCCCGGACATCTGTAACCACTGAAGCTTTCTTT

D gene: TRBD2
J gene: TRBJ2-2
V gene: TRBV7-7
clone size: NA
CDR3 protein: CASSLQAGETGELFF
CDR3 DNA: TGTGCCAGCAGCTTACAAGCGGGGGAAACCGGGGAGCTGTTTTTT

D gene: NA
J gene: TRBJ1-5
V gene: TRBV12-3/TRBV12-4
clone size: NA
CDR3 protein: CASTFGGNQPQHF
CDR3 DNA: TGTGCCAGCACTTTCGGCGGGAATCAGCCCCAGCATTTT

D gene: TRBD2
J gene: TRBJ2-3
V gene: TRBV19
clone size: NA
CDR3 protein: CASSARGAGAPPPTDTQYF
CDR3 DNA: TGTGCCAGTAGTGCCCGGGGAGCGGGGGCCCCTCCCCCCACAGATACGCAGTATTTT

D gene: NA
J gene: TRBJ1-5
V gene: TRBV30
clone size: NA
CDR3 protein: CAWSVAGNQPQHF
CDR3 DNA: TGTGCCTGGAGTGTGGCGGGAAATCAGCCCCAGCATTTT

D gene: NA
J gene: TRBJ2-4
V gene: TRBV21-1
clone size: NA
CDR3 protein: CASSHRRGEENIQYF
CDR3 DNA: TGTGCCAGCAGCCATCGCAGGGGGGAGGAAAACATTCAGTACTTC

D gene: TRBD1
J gene: TRBJ1-6
V gene: TRBV19
clone size: NA
CDR3 protein: CASSIRDSNSPLHF
CDR3 DNA: TGTGCCAGTAGTATCCGGGACAGTAATTCACCCCTCCACTTT

D gene: TRBD2
J gene: TRBJ2-2
V gene: TRBV4-2
clone size: NA
CDR3 protein: CASSQEGGGGGGELFF
CDR3 DNA: TGTGCCAGCAGCCAAGAAGGCGGGGGAGGTGGCGGGGAGCTGTTTTTT

D gene: NA
J gene: TRBJ2-3
V gene: TRBV5-4
clone size: NA
CDR3 protein: CASSLGQDTDTQYF
CDR3 DNA: TGTGCCAGCAGCTTGGGTCAGGACACAGATACGCAGTATTTT

D gene: TRBD1
J gene: TRBJ2-7
V gene: TRBV20-1
clone size: NA
CDR3 protein: CSASVVGTGGDEQYF
CDR3 DNA: TGCAGTGCTAGTGTAGTCGGGACAGGGGGCGACGAGCAGTACTTC

D gene: NA
J gene: TRBJ1-4
V gene: TRBV5-1
clone size: NA
CDR3 protein: CASSFGGKATNEKLFF
CDR3 DNA: TGCGCCAGCAGCTTTGGCGGCAAAGCAACTAATGAAAAACTGTTTTTT

D gene: TRBD1
J gene: TRBJ2-3
V gene: TRBV28
clone size: NA
CDR3 protein: CASRSGTGALGEYF
CDR3 DNA: TGTGCCAGCAGGTCCGGGACAGGGGCCCTGGGGGAGTATTTT

D gene: NA
J gene: TRBJ1-2
V gene: TRBV7-9
clone size: NA
CDR3 protein: CASSWPAGGIKDNYGYTF
CDR3 DNA: TGTGCCAGCAGCTGGCCGGCGGGGGGTATAAAGGACAACTATGGCTACACCTTC

D gene: NA
J gene: TRBJ1-5
V gene: TRBV7-9
clone size: NA
CDR3 protein: CASSLSGTPHQPQHF
CDR3 DNA: TGTGCCAGCAGCTTGTCAGGAACCCCCCATCAGCCCCAGCATTTT

D gene: NA
J gene: TRBJ2-5
V gene: TRBV7-2
clone size: NA
CDR3 protein: CASSFHRVAGETQYF
CDR3 DNA: TGTGCCAGCAGCTTCCATCGGGTGGCTGGGGAGACCCAGTACTTC

D gene: NA
J gene: TRBJ2-7
V gene: TRBV5-1
clone size: NA
CDR3 protein: CASSLEVSQGHHEQYF
CDR3 DNA: TGCGCCAGCAGCTTGGAGGTTTCACAGGGCCACCACGAGCAGTACTTC

D gene: TRBD1
J gene: TRBJ2-7
V gene: TRBV9
clone size: NA
CDR3 protein: CASSVVPGGSEQYF
CDR3 DNA: TGTGCCAGCAGCGTAGTCCCAGGGGGAAGCGAGCAGTACTTC

D gene: NA
J gene: TRBJ1-2
V gene: TRBV6-6
clone size: few
CDR3 protein: CASRLTGENYGYTF
CDR3 DNA: TGTGCCAGCAGACTGACAGGCGAAAACTATGGCTACACCTTC

D gene: TRBD1
J gene: TRBJ2-7
V gene: TRBV19
clone size: NA
CDR3 protein: CASSIGPGQGAVEQYF
CDR3 DNA: TGTGCCAGTAGTATAGGGCCGGGACAGGGGGCCGTCGAGCAGTACTTC

D gene: NA
J gene: TRBJ2-3
V gene: TRBV7-2
clone size: NA
CDR3 protein: CASSLEAGGTDTQYF
CDR3 DNA: TGTGCCAGCAGCTTAGAAGCAGGGGGCACAGATACGCAGTATTTT

D gene: NA
J gene: TRBJ2-7
V gene: TRBV9
clone size: NA
CDR3 protein: CASSVQELSYEQYF
CDR3 DNA: TGTGCCAGCAGCGTTCAAGAGCTCTCCTACGAGCAGTACTTC

D gene: TRBD1
J gene: TRBJ2-7
V gene: TRBV3-1/TRBV3-2
clone size: NA
CDR3 protein: CASSLGQVYEQYF
CDR3 DNA: TGTGCCAGCAGCCTTGGACAGGTCTACGAGCAGTACTTC

D gene: TRBD1
J gene: TRBJ2-2
V gene: TRBV30
clone size: NA
CDR3 protein: CASGQGLTGELFF
CDR3 DNA: TGTGCCTCGGGACAGGGACTCACCGGGGAGCTGTTTTTT

D gene: TRBD1
J gene: TRBJ2-3
V gene: TRBV6-2/TRBV6-3
clone size: NA
CDR3 protein: CASSRGTGRYTDTQYF
CDR3 DNA: TGTGCCAGCAGCCGAGGGACAGGGCGGTACACAGATACGCAGTATTTT

D gene: TRBD2
J gene: TRBJ2-5
V gene: TRBV25-1
clone size: NA
CDR3 protein: CASSENLAGVRETQYF
CDR3 DNA: TGTGCCAGCAGTGAAAATCTAGCGGGGGTTCGGGAGACCCAGTACTTC

D gene: NA
J gene: TRBJ2-7
V gene: TRBV27
clone size: NA
CDR3 protein: CASSWGVGDEQYF
CDR3 DNA: TGTGCCAGCAGTTGGGGTGTCGGGGACGAGCAGTACTTC

D gene: NA
J gene: TRBJ2-6
V gene: TRBV19
clone size: NA
CDR3 protein: CASSIRWAGSTGANVLTF
CDR3 DNA: TGTGCCAGTAGTATACGGTGGGCGGGGAGCACTGGGGCCAACGTCCTGACTTTC

D gene: NA
J gene: TRBJ2-7
V gene: TRBV28
clone size: NA
CDR3 protein: CASSSLHTNEQYF
CDR3 DNA: TGTGCCAGCAGTTCTCTCCACACTAACGAGCAGTACTTC

D gene: TRBD1
J gene: TRBJ2-1
V gene: TRBV28
clone size: NA
CDR3 protein: CASSFTGTGSYNEQFF
CDR3 DNA: TGTGCCAGCAGTTTCACCGGGACAGGGTCCTACAATGAGCAGTTCTTC

D gene: NA
J gene: TRBJ2-2
V gene: TRBV7-2
clone size: NA
CDR3 protein: CASSLARTGELFF
CDR3 DNA: TGTGCCAGCAGCTTAGCGCGGACCGGGGAGCTGTTTTTT

D gene: NA
J gene: TRBJ2-5
V gene: TRBV7-9
clone size: NA
CDR3 protein: CASSFGETQYF
CDR3 DNA: TGTGCCAGCAGCTTCGGAGAGACCCAGTACTTC

D gene: NA
J gene: TRBJ1-4
V gene: TRBV4-1
clone size: few
CDR3 protein: CASSQVVTVTNEKLFF
CDR3 DNA: TGCGCCAGCAGCCAAGTTGTGACAGTTACTAATGAAAAACTGTTTTTT

D gene: NA
J gene: TRBJ2-3
V gene: TRBV6-2/TRBV6-3
clone size: NA
CDR3 protein: CASSYYGQNTDTQYF
CDR3 DNA: TGTGCCAGCAGTTACTATGGCCAGAACACAGATACGCAGTATTTT

D gene: TRBD2
J gene: TRBJ2-5
V gene: TRBV5-6
clone size: NA
CDR3 protein: CASSLFGREGTQYF
CDR3 DNA: TGTGCCAGCAGCTTGTTCGGGAGGGAAGGGACCCAGTACTTC

D gene: TRBD2
J gene: TRBJ2-3
V gene: TRBV7-3
clone size: NA
CDR3 protein: CASSKTSGDLTDTQYF
CDR3 DNA: TGTGCCAGCAGCAAGACTAGCGGGGACCTCACAGATACGCAGTATTTT

D gene: TRBD1
J gene: TRBJ2-3
V gene: TRBV19
clone size: NA
CDR3 protein: CASSIRTGSTDTQYF
CDR3 DNA: TGTGCCAGTAGTATTAGGACAGGGTCGACAGATACGCAGTATTTT

D gene: NA
J gene: TRBJ1-2
V gene: TRBV5-6
clone size: NA
CDR3 protein: CASTQLVQDPYGYTF
CDR3 DNA: TGTGCCAGCACCCAGCTTGTACAGGACCCGTATGGCTACACCTTC

D gene: NA
J gene: TRBJ1-1
V gene: TRBV28
clone size: NA
CDR3 protein: CASSLTGITEAFF
CDR3 DNA: TGTGCCAGCAGTTTAACAGGGATCACTGAAGCTTTCTTT

D gene: TRBD1
J gene: TRBJ2-7
V gene: TRBV7-8
clone size: NA
CDR3 protein: CASSSTGGGEQYF
CDR3 DNA: TGTGCCAGCAGCTCGACAGGGGGCGGGGAGCAGTACTTC

D gene: NA
J gene: TRBJ2-1
V gene: TRBV5-4
clone size: NA
CDR3 protein: CASSEDSYAYNEQFF
CDR3 DNA: TGTGCCAGCAGCGAGGACAGCTATGCATACAATGAGCAGTTCTTC

D gene: TRBD1
J gene: TRBJ2-1
V gene: TRBV5-4
clone size: NA
CDR3 protein: CASSPGTGWTNEQFF
CDR3 DNA: TGTGCCAGCAGCCCCGGGACAGGGTGGACTAATGAGCAGTTCTTC